The rows below give T cell receptor beta chains drawn from one sample of a study of T cells in Graves' hyperthyroidism and ophthalmopathy. One entry per CDR3 protein results from TCRdb running MiXCR on the multiplex PCR reads. The sample includes nearly 250,000 distinct CDR3 sequences, over 15% seen only once; the top ten take around 30%. Sequencing was performed on blood. The receptors originated from a woman between 18 and 29 years old with Graves' ophthalmopathy. The CDR3 runs from the conserved cysteine through the conserved F or W. D genes are given only for firm matches. Only part of the rows carry a size: once, few, many, or a class if the clone is expanded.

v_gene: TRBV30
d_gene: .
abundance: many
j_gene: TRBJ1-6
CDR3nt: TGTGCCTGGACGCTTCGGGTCTCCTATAATTCACCCCTCCACTTT
CDR3aa: CAWTLRVSYNSPLHF

v_gene: TRBV20-1
d_gene: TRBD1
abundance: many
j_gene: TRBJ1-1
CDR3nt: TGCAGTGCTAGAGAGACTAGGGACAGTGAAGCTTTCTTT
CDR3aa: CSARETRDSEAFF

v_gene: TRBV6-5
d_gene: TRBD1
abundance: many
j_gene: TRBJ2-7
CDR3nt: TGTGCCAGCAGTTACTCCGACAGGGCAAACGGGCAGTACTTC
CDR3aa: CASSYSDRANGQYF

v_gene: TRBV6-9
d_gene: TRBD1
abundance: .
j_gene: TRBJ1-2
CDR3nt: TGTGCCAGCAGTTACGGGACAGGAAACTATGGCTACACCTTC
CDR3aa: CASSYGTGNYGYTF

v_gene: TRBV4-1
d_gene: .
abundance: few
j_gene: TRBJ1-1
CDR3nt: TGCGCCAGCAGCCCTGGTCATCGGCCTGAAGCTTTCTTT
CDR3aa: CASSPGHRPEAFF

v_gene: TRBV7-8
d_gene: .
abundance: many
j_gene: TRBJ2-3
CDR3nt: TGTGCCAGCAGCTTAGGGTCGGGCGGCGACACAGATACGCAGTATTTT
CDR3aa: CASSLGSGGDTDTQYF

v_gene: TRBV7-3
d_gene: .
abundance: many
j_gene: TRBJ1-1
CDR3nt: TGTGCCAGCAACTTAAGGGGGGGCAGCTTGAACACTGAAGCTTTCTTT
CDR3aa: CASNLRGGSLNTEAFF

v_gene: TRBV2
d_gene: TRBD1
abundance: many
j_gene: TRBJ1-5
CDR3nt: TGTGCCAGCAGTGACCGGGACAGTAGCAATCAGCCCCAGCATTTT
CDR3aa: CASSDRDSSNQPQHF

v_gene: TRBV12-3/TRBV12-4
d_gene: .
abundance: many
j_gene: TRBJ2-5
CDR3nt: TGTGCCAGCAGTTCAACTAACCGGCCAGACTTC
CDR3aa: CASSSTNRPDF

v_gene: TRBV29-1
d_gene: .
abundance: many
j_gene: TRBJ1-3
CDR3nt: TGCAGCGTCCGGGAGACAGGACCTGGAAACACCATATATTTT
CDR3aa: CSVRETGPGNTIYF

v_gene: TRBV5-1
d_gene: TRBD1
abundance: many
j_gene: TRBJ1-2
CDR3nt: TGCGCCAGCAGCCCTGAGACAGGGGCGGGGGGCTACACCTTC
CDR3aa: CASSPETGAGGYTF

v_gene: TRBV7-2
d_gene: .
abundance: many
j_gene: TRBJ2-1
CDR3nt: TGTGCCAGCAGCTTCGACAGGCGTCAGTTCTTC
CDR3aa: CASSFDRRQFF

v_gene: TRBV28
d_gene: .
abundance: many
j_gene: TRBJ2-6
CDR3nt: TGTGCCAGCAGTCGAGTTGGGGCCAACGTCCTGACTTTC
CDR3aa: CASSRVGANVLTF

v_gene: TRBV5-6
d_gene: .
abundance: once
j_gene: TRBJ1-2
CDR3nt: TGTGCCAGCAGCTTGGGCGGGGGCGCGAATGGCTACACCTTC
CDR3aa: CASSLGGGANGYTF

v_gene: TRBV28
d_gene: TRBD2
abundance: .
j_gene: TRBJ2-3
CDR3nt: TGTGCCAGCAGTTTAATTAGCGGGGGGACCAACACAGATACGCAGTATTTT
CDR3aa: CASSLISGGTNTDTQYF

v_gene: TRBV20-1
d_gene: .
abundance: few
j_gene: TRBJ2-2
CDR3nt: TGCAGTGCTAGTGGCAGCGATACCGGGGAGCTGTTTTTT
CDR3aa: CSASGSDTGELFF

v_gene: TRBV28
d_gene: .
abundance: many
j_gene: TRBJ2-3
CDR3nt: TGTGCCAGCAGTCTGGGGGCGGGGGTCCCCACAGATACGCAGTATTTT
CDR3aa: CASSLGAGVPTDTQYF

v_gene: TRBV7-2
d_gene: .
abundance: many
j_gene: TRBJ1-6
CDR3nt: TGTGCCAGCAGCTCCCCGACAGGCCCTAACATCTCCTATAATTCACCCCTCCACTTT
CDR3aa: CASSSPTGPNISYNSPLHF

v_gene: TRBV12-5
d_gene: TRBD2
abundance: many
j_gene: TRBJ2-3
CDR3nt: TGTGCTAGTGGTTTGGGGACTAGCGGCACAGATACGCAGTATTTT
CDR3aa: CASGLGTSGTDTQYF

v_gene: TRBV6-2/TRBV6-3
d_gene: TRBD2
abundance: .
j_gene: TRBJ2-1
CDR3nt: TGTGCCAGCGGGTTTAGCGGGGTCTCCTACAATGAGCAGTTCTTC
CDR3aa: CASGFSGVSYNEQFF

v_gene: TRBV25-1
d_gene: TRBD1
abundance: many
j_gene: TRBJ2-3
CDR3nt: TGTGCCAGCAGTGAAAGGACAGGGGAGAGCGATACGCAGTATTTT
CDR3aa: CASSERTGESDTQYF

v_gene: TRBV10-3
d_gene: TRBD2
abundance: many
j_gene: TRBJ2-3
CDR3nt: TGTGCCATCAGTGAAGGCGGGGGGGCCTTTGATACGCAGTATTTT
CDR3aa: CAISEGGGAFDTQYF

v_gene: TRBV20-1
d_gene: .
abundance: many
j_gene: TRBJ1-1
CDR3nt: TGCAGTGCTAGGGACACTTTGAACACTGAAGCTTTCTTT
CDR3aa: CSARDTLNTEAFF

v_gene: TRBV28
d_gene: .
abundance: many
j_gene: TRBJ1-3
CDR3nt: TGTGCCAGCAGTTTACCGGCGGTCTCTGGGACCACCATATATTTT
CDR3aa: CASSLPAVSGTTIYF

v_gene: TRBV20-1
d_gene: TRBD2
abundance: .
j_gene: TRBJ2-5
CDR3nt: TGCAGTGCTAGAGATTATGGTCTAGCGGGGGGACTCAAAGAGACCCAGTACTTC
CDR3aa: CSARDYGLAGGLKETQYF

v_gene: TRBV6-2/TRBV6-3
d_gene: TRBD2
abundance: .
j_gene: TRBJ2-5
CDR3nt: TGTGCCAGCAGCCCCGGGCAATTTAGCGGGGGGGTGGAGACCCAGTACTTC
CDR3aa: CASSPGQFSGGVETQYF

v_gene: TRBV20-1
d_gene: TRBD1
abundance: many
j_gene: TRBJ1-2
CDR3nt: TGCAGTGCAGTCACACAGGGGGACAATGGCTACACCTTC
CDR3aa: CSAVTQGDNGYTF

v_gene: TRBV3-1
d_gene: TRBD1
abundance: many
j_gene: TRBJ1-2
CDR3nt: TGTGCCAGCAGCCCGGGGACAGGAAACTATGGCTACACCTTC
CDR3aa: CASSPGTGNYGYTF

v_gene: TRBV25-1
d_gene: .
abundance: many
j_gene: TRBJ2-7
CDR3nt: TGTGCCAGCAGTGAAACAGGGAACTCCTACGAGCAGTACTTC
CDR3aa: CASSETGNSYEQYF

v_gene: TRBV7-8
d_gene: .
abundance: many
j_gene: TRBJ1-2
CDR3nt: TGTGCCAGCAGCCCCCATGGAGGGGCAGGCTATGGCTACACCTTC
CDR3aa: CASSPHGGAGYGYTF

v_gene: TRBV28
d_gene: TRBD2
abundance: .
j_gene: TRBJ2-7
CDR3nt: TGTGCCAGCAACCCAACGGTGAGGACTAGCGGGGGTTTGCAGTACTTC
CDR3aa: CASNPTVRTSGGLQYF

v_gene: TRBV6-2/TRBV6-3
d_gene: .
abundance: many
j_gene: TRBJ1-5
CDR3nt: TGTGCCACCAGGCGCTGGGATAGCAATCAGCCCCAGCATTTT
CDR3aa: CATRRWDSNQPQHF

v_gene: TRBV4-3
d_gene: TRBD1
abundance: .
j_gene: TRBJ1-5
CDR3nt: TGCGCCAGCAGCCAAGATCGAGGGGGCGGACAGCCCCAGCATTTT
CDR3aa: CASSQDRGGGQPQHF

v_gene: TRBV7-2
d_gene: .
abundance: many
j_gene: TRBJ2-5
CDR3nt: TGTGCCAGCAGCTTAGCCGGCGGGCGGGTGGAGACCCAGTACTTC
CDR3aa: CASSLAGGRVETQYF

v_gene: TRBV20-1
d_gene: .
abundance: many
j_gene: TRBJ1-1
CDR3nt: TGCAGTGTTAAGGGGTTAACGAACACTGAAGCTTTCTTT
CDR3aa: CSVKGLTNTEAFF

v_gene: TRBV10-3
d_gene: .
abundance: many
j_gene: TRBJ1-2
CDR3nt: TGTGCCATCAGTCAGTTAGACGGCTATGGCTACACCTTC
CDR3aa: CAISQLDGYGYTF

v_gene: TRBV25-1
d_gene: .
abundance: many
j_gene: TRBJ1-6
CDR3nt: TGTGCCAGCAGTGAATTAGGACATTCACCCCTCCACTTT
CDR3aa: CASSELGHSPLHF

v_gene: TRBV28
d_gene: TRBD1
abundance: many
j_gene: TRBJ1-1
CDR3nt: TGTGCCAGCAGTTTAGCTCCGGGACAGAGGAACACTGAAGCTTTCTTT
CDR3aa: CASSLAPGQRNTEAFF

v_gene: TRBV14
d_gene: .
abundance: many
j_gene: TRBJ1-1
CDR3nt: TGTGCCAGCAGCCAAGGGGTGCGAGACACTGAAGCTTTCTTT
CDR3aa: CASSQGVRDTEAFF

v_gene: TRBV7-2
d_gene: .
abundance: many
j_gene: TRBJ1-2
CDR3nt: TGTGCCAGCAGAGGAGTTAACTATGGCTACACCTTC
CDR3aa: CASRGVNYGYTF

v_gene: TRBV7-9
d_gene: TRBD1
abundance: .
j_gene: TRBJ1-2
CDR3nt: TGTGCCAGCAGAGGGGACAGGGAAGACTATGGCTACACCTTC
CDR3aa: CASRGDREDYGYTF

v_gene: TRBV7-2
d_gene: .
abundance: many
j_gene: TRBJ2-7
CDR3nt: TGTGCCAGCAGCACCCGGACCTCCTACGAGCAGTACTTC
CDR3aa: CASSTRTSYEQYF